Many counts were recorded for the clone carrying this T cell receptor beta chain. The sorted libraries took about a million CD4+ or CD8+ T cells. This entry comes from a study of neurological immune-mediated disorders. Germline CDR1 reads SGHVS; CDR2 reads FQNEAQ. There are 16 residues in the CDR3. The junction had 7 bases not matched to a gene; V was cut back by 5 bases and J by 4 bases. The cDNA was generated by 5'RACE with 10-nucleotide random UMIs. TCRdb independently ran MiXCR on the 5' RACE reads; one entry per CDR3 protein. The table lists some 15,000 distinct CDR3 sequences, approximately 3.7% of them singletons.

The chain employs TRBV7-8 and TRBJ2-2; TRBD2 matches at 10 bases. This TCR was sampled from a woman aged 40 to 55 in good health. The sequenced sample consisted of CD8+ T cells from blood. DNA of the CDR3: TGTGCCAGCAGCCCCCAGAGCGGGAGGGTCACCGGGGAGCTGTTTTTT. Protein sequence: CASSPQSGRVTGELFF.